What follows are 5 T cell receptor beta chains derived from one specimen sequenced in a study of monozygotic twins with inflammatory bowel disease. TCRdb reprocessed the 5' RACE reads; each CDR3 protein has one entry and no DNA is given. Its table records around 400,000 distinct CDR3 sequences. The sequencing sample was made of blood. These receptors were collected from a human donor with ulcerative colitis or Crohn's disease, or a healthy co-twin of an affected twin (not recorded which).

The chain recombines TRBV19 with TRBJ1-1. This CDR3 is 14 amino acids long. CDR1 LNHDA and CDR2 SQIVND come from the germline V gene (reference sequence). The CDR3 here is CASKEVGLNTEAFF. The full variable domain, rest sourced from reference TRBV19 and TRBJ1-1, is DGGITQSPKYLFRKEGQNVTLSCEQNLNHDAMYWYRQDPGQGLRLIYYSQIVNDFQKGDIAEGYSVSREKKESFPLTVTSAQKNPTAFYLCASKEVGLNTEAFFGQGTRLTVV.

This chain uses TRBV28 with TRBJ2-5; TCRdb outputs TRBD2, but without DNA this stays unchecked. This CDR3 region has 13 residues. CDR1 is MDHEN and CDR2 is SYDVKM in the germline V gene. The CDR3: CASRAGGIETQYF.

The V call is TRBV5-1, the J call TRBJ2-2; there is no DNA to check the TCRdb D call of TRBD2. The CDR3 is 16 residues long. Germline V lookup: CDR1 SGHRS, CDR2 YFSETQ. The CDR3 sequence is CASSQTVGLLAGELFF.

This sequence joins TRBV4-2 and TRBJ2-1; TCRdb's assignment of TRBD2 cannot be checked, as there is no DNA. Germline loops: CDR1 LGHNA, CDR2 YNFKEQ. The CDR3 covers 15 residues. Here the CDR3 reads CASSQGAGGGNEQFF.

The chain couples TRBV11-2 to TRBJ1-1. The CDR3 runs to 13 residues. CDR1 SGHAT and CDR2 FQNNGV come from the germline V gene. This chain's CDR3 is CASSISWDTEAFF.